Listed here are 20 T cell receptor beta chains from one sample, sequenced in a study of control samples from healthy donors and cancer patients. TCRdb keeps only in-frame clones here, not all; method: immunoSEQ multiplex PCR. The repertoire consists of about 120,000 clones, with more than 85% occurring once and the leading ten covering 2.6%. Input material: blood. These receptors all stem from a man aged 25-40 years in good health.

This sequence joins TRBV23-1 and TRBJ1-1; the match to TRBD1 covers 7 bases. TRBV23-1 is given ORF status, its function remaining uncertain. The CDR3 extends over 12 amino acids. The trim removed 6 bases at V and 10 bases at J, leaving 8 bases unmatched. CDR3 DNA sequence: TGCGCCAGCAGGGGAACAGGGGTAGGAGCTTTCTTT. Amino acid sequence: CASRGTGVGAFF.

The chain employs TRBV27 and TRBJ1-2; possible D gene TRBD1, 6 bases. Germline V gene sequence: CDR1 MNHEY, CDR2 SMNVEV (reference sequence). V dropped 3 bases and J dropped 5 bases, with 10 bases sitting between them. The length of the CDR3 is 13 residues. CDR3 nucleotides: TGTGCCAGCAGTTTCACACAGGGTTATGGCTACACCTTC. It is translated as CASSFTQGYGYTF.

V gene TRBV5-6 combines with J gene TRBJ1-1; D call uncertain. Trimming pared 3 bases from V and 6 bases from J, leaving 12 bases between. CDR1 and CDR2 from the germline V gene are SGHDT and YYEEEE. The CDR3 runs 13 residues. CDR3: CASSSSARAEAFF. CDR3 in DNA: TGTGCCAGCAGCTCATCGGCTCGGGCTGAAGCTTTCTTT.

This chain joins TRBV5-3 and TRBJ1-1; TRBD1 agrees at 9 bases. TRBV5-3 is identified as an open reading frame with a role that is uncertain. With V trimmed by 2 bases and J by 5 bases, 10 bases remained unmatched. The CDR3 has 16 amino acids. For the CDR3, the DNA is TGTGCCAGAAGCTTAATTTTACAGGGGGCCTGGACTGAAGCTTTCTTT. It encodes CARSLILQGAWTEAFF.

The chain employs TRBV11-2 and TRBJ2-2, with D unresolved. Trimming pared 5 bases from V and 1 base from J, leaving 11 bases between. The CDR3 contains 15 residues. The germline CDR1 and CDR2 sequences are SGHAT and FQNNGV. The CDR3 here is CASSLDWGNTGELFF. The CDR3 nucleotides are TGTGCCAGCAGCCTTGACTGGGGGAACACCGGGGAGCTGTTTTTT.

V gene TRBV27 combines with J gene TRBJ1-2, with D perhaps TRBD1 (5 bases). Germline V gene lookup returns CDR1 MNHEY and CDR2 SMNVEV (reference sequence). The CDR3 is 15 residues long. V lost 0 bases, J lost 4 bases, and 12 bases lay in between. Here the CDR3 DNA reads TGTGCCAGCAGTTTATCTGGTCAGGGAACCTATGGCTACACCTTC. Protein product: CASSLSGQGTYGYTF.

This clone was seen once. This chain connects TRBV6-5 to TRBJ2-1; D gene ambiguous. V dropped 5 bases and J dropped 10 bases, with 9 bases sitting between them. The CDR3 loop spans 11 amino acids. Germline CDR1 and CDR2: MNHEY and SVGAGI. The DNA for the CDR3 is TGTGCCAGCAGTCGAGGACGGGAGCAGTTCTTC. It codes for CASSRGREQFF.

The chain recombines TRBV18 with TRBJ2-1; 15 bases match TRBD2. J lost 2 bases, V lost 3 bases, and 2 bases had no gene match. CDR3 length equals 17 residues. Germline V lookup: CDR1 KGHSH, CDR2 LQKENI. The CDR3 region is CASSPGLAGGPYNEQFF. CDR3 DNA sequence: TGTGCCAGCTCACCGGGACTAGCGGGGGGACCCTACAATGAGCAGTTCTTC. Together with reference TRBV18 and TRBJ2-1, the CDR3 gives the full variable domain: NAGVMQNPRHLVRRRGQEARLRCSPMKGHSHVYWYRQLPEEGLKFMVYLQKENIIDESGMPKERFSAEFPKEGPSILRIQQVVRGDSAAYFCASSPGLAGGPYNEQFFGPGTRLTVL.

The chain is built from TRBV10-3 and TRBJ2-7; 9 nucleotides align to TRBD1. The length of the CDR3 is 15 residues. Germline CDR1 reads ENHRY; CDR2 reads SYGVKD. V shed 10 bases and J 9 bases; nucleotides not matched to a gene: 19. The CDR3 sequence is CATAPVGQGSIGQYF. The CDR3 DNA is TGTGCCACCGCCCCGGTAGGACAGGGGTCGATTGGGCAGTACTTC.

This clone was seen once. The chain carries TRBV7-9 and TRBJ1-1; possibly TRBD1 for D (6 bases). CDR1 SEHNR and CDR2 FQNEAQ come from the germline V gene (reference sequence). The CDR3 has 14 residues. V lost 1 base, J lost 8 bases, and 14 bases lay in between. This chain's CDR3 is CASSLGGWTAEAFF. The CDR3 bases are TGTGCCAGCAGCTTAGGGGGGTGGACAGCAGAAGCTTTCTTT.

This chain links TRBV9 with TRBJ1-1, with unresolved D. This CDR3 has 12 residues. V lost 7 bases and J 8 bases, leaving 15 bases between the germline ends. CDR1 and CDR2 (germline): SGDLS, YYNGEE. For the CDR3, the DNA is TGTGCCAGCCGTGGGTTGTCGCGCGAAGCTTTCTTT. Translating gives CASRGLSREAFF.

The chain recombines TRBV27 with TRBJ2-3; perhaps TRBD2 as D (6 bases). Germline CDR1 reads MNHEY; CDR2 reads SMNVEV (reference sequence). The V and J ends lost 5 bases and 4 bases respectively, with 10 bases between them. This CDR3 is built from 13 residues. The CDR3 DNA follows: TGTGCCAGCAGTAGGTGGGAGGCAGATACGCAGTATTTT. Encoded protein: CASSRWEADTQYF.

V and J are TRBV15 and TRBJ1-2; D is ambiguous. Germline CDR1 reads LNHNV; CDR2 reads YYDKDF (reference sequence). The CDR3 extends over 15 amino acids. V was pared by 4 bases and J by 0 bases, with 12 bases between. CDR3 residues: CATSTGYSTNYGYTF. The CDR3 DNA follows: TGTGCCACCAGCACAGGATATTCTACTAACTATGGCTACACCTTC.

The gene calls are TRBV18 and TRBJ2-7; 10 bases fit TRBD1. The CDR3 is 15 residues long. The V segment lost 3 bases and the J segment 3 bases; nucleotides outside the gene matches: 5. Germline loops: CDR1 KGHSH, CDR2 LQKENI. CDR3 in DNA: TGTGCCAGCTCACCTGGGACAGGGGTGATCTACGAGCAGTACTTC. Translating gives CASSPGTGVIYEQYF.

This chain links TRBV11-2 with TRBJ2-7, with 8 bases identical to TRBD1. V lost 5 bases and J lost 0; bases outside the gene matches: 3. This CDR3 comprises 14 residues. Germline V gene data show CDR1 as SGHAT and CDR2 as FQNNGV. The CDR3 sequence: CASSLQGGSYEQYF. The DNA for the CDR3 is TGTGCCAGCAGCCTACAGGGGGGCTCCTACGAGCAGTACTTC.

The chain is built from TRBV19 and TRBJ1-6, with TRBD1 matching over 7 bases. The CDR3 contains 15 residues. Per germline, CDR1 LNHDA and CDR2 SQIVND (reference sequence). V shed 2 bases, J shed 6 bases, and the junction held 4 bases outside the gene matches. The CDR3 DNA sequence: TGTGCCAGTAGTATAAAGGGACAGAGTAATTCACCCCTCCACTTT. This translates into CASSIKGQSNSPLHF.

The count of this clone is one. The chain links TRBV6-5 to TRBJ1-2, with D uncertain. CDR3 length: 12 amino acids. Germline-derived CDR1 and CDR2 are MNHEY and SVGAGI. Between the trimmed V and J ends, which lost 6 bases and 4 bases, there was a span of 9 bases. The CDR3 loop is CASRLSGYGYTF. The CDR3 DNA is TGTGCCAGCAGGTTAAGCGGCTATGGCTACACCTTC.

The V gene is TRBV4-1, the J gene TRBJ1-2; tentative D call: TRBD1 (5 bases). Deletions cut 0 bases from V and 4 bases from J, with 9 bases between. Germline assignment: CDR1 MGHRA and CDR2 YSYEKL. The CDR3 totals 14 residues. CDR3 nucleotide sequence: TGCGCCAGCAGCCAAGATAGGGGAGCCTATGGCTACACCTTC. Its protein product is CASSQDRGAYGYTF.

This rearrangement joins TRBV30 to TRBJ1-1, with D uncertain. Between the trimmed V and J ends, which lost 4 bases and 0 bases, there was a span of 6 bases. The CDR3 covers 12 residues. Germline lookup yields CDR1 GTSNPN and CDR2 SVGIG (reference sequence). The CDR3 DNA reads as TGTGCCTGGATTTATATGAACACTGAAGCTTTCTTT. This encodes CAWIYMNTEAFF.

V usage is TRBV7-9 and J usage is TRBJ1-2, with D perhaps matching TRBD1 (6 bases). Trimming stripped 5 bases from V and 2 bases from J, with 15 bases between. This CDR3 contains 15 residues. CDR1 is SEHNR, CDR2 FQNEAQ, per germline (reference sequence). CDR3 DNA sequence: TGTGCCAGCAGCCCTAGTGACAGGCCAAACTATGGCTACACCTTC. This encodes CASSPSDRPNYGYTF.